This TCR beta chain was documented in a study of PD-L1 blockade in urothelial cancer. Time point reported: peripheral blood 6 weeks after treatment start. Assay: immunoSEQ multiplex PCR; the TCRdb copy retains only in-frame clones and omits some. Among approximately 120,000 clones listed, more than 75% were seen once. This clone was seen a few times. The germline V gene has CDR1 MNHEY and CDR2 SMNVEV (reference sequence). The CDR3 spans 12 residues. The ends lost 8 bases at V and 9 bases at J; junction bases unmatched: 1. The starting material was PBMCs, obtained around atezolizumab (anti-PD-L1) treatment. The V call is TRBV27, the J call TRBJ1-6, with 10 bases fitting TRBD1. The receptor was derived from a man over 45 with urothelial cancer. The CDR3 DNA follows: TGTGCCAGCTGGGACAGGGGTTCACCCCTCCACTTT. Its translation: CASWDRGSPLHF.